The 13 T cell receptor beta chains listed next were all sequenced from one sample in a study of molecular identifiers for immune sequencing clone quantification. TCRdb independently ran MiXCR on the PCR reads; one entry per CDR3 protein. The sample consists of 75,000 to 95,000 distinct CDR3 sequences, around 27% of them appearing once. The sequenced sample consisted of naive CD8+ T cells from blood, with Jurkat cell RNA spiked in. As to subset: FACS-sorted CD8+CD4-CCR7+CD45RA+ naive T cells. The receptor set was obtained from a human donor in good health. Some libraries in this study had Jurkat cell RNA spiked in.

This clonotype was detected ten times or more. The chain has TRBV7-6 and TRBJ2-5; no clear D. The CDR3 consists of 13 residues. The V and J ends lost 4 bases and 2 bases respectively, with 8 bases between them. CDR1 and CDR2 from the germline V gene are SGHVS and FNYEAQ. The CDR3 is CASSSINQETQYF. Written as DNA, the CDR3 is TGTGCCAGCAGCTCGATCAATCAAGAGACCCAGTACTTC.

This clonotype appeared many times. The CDR3 coding sequence is TGTGCCTGGAGTCCCGGACTCTCTGGGGCCAACGTCCTGACTTTC. This encodes CAWSPGLSGANVLTF. J is TRBJ2-6 and V is TRBV30, with a weak D call TRBD2 (5 bases). The V and J ends lost 2 bases and 0 bases respectively, with 8 bases between them. The CDR3 is made up of 15 amino acids. Germline V gives CDR1 GTSNPN, CDR2 SVGIG (reference sequence).

This clonotype showed up just a few times. This clone may be a read error of a much larger clone one base away. The rearrangement links TRBV6-5 to TRBJ2-3; no firm D call. This CDR3 contains 16 residues. Germline-derived CDR1 and CDR2 are MNHEY and SVGAGI. As DNA, the CDR3 is TGTGCCAGCAGTTACCGAGGATCTTTAGCCGCAGATACGCAGTGTTTT. Its translation: CASSYRGSLAADTQCF.

This clonotype was counted only a few times. The rearrangement uses TRBV6-2 or TRBV6-3 and TRBJ2-7; D tentatively fits TRBD1 or TRBD2 (5 bases each). Germline V gene data show CDR1 as MNHEY and CDR2 as SVGEGT. The CDR3 is 13 residues long. V lost 2 bases to trimming and J lost 5 bases, with 10 bases between them. The CDR3 region has the DNA TGTGCCAGCAGTTACGGGACCTGGGACGAGCAGTACTTC. This codes for CASSYGTWDEQYF.

About this clonotype: One junction end does not reproduce the germline sequence, and a read error may be involved. This chain links TRBV12-3 or TRBV12-4 with TRBJ1-5; the D gene is possibly TRBD1 (6 bases). CDR3 size: 15 residues. CDR3 amino acids: CGSSLAGDSNQPQHF. Written as DNA, the CDR3 is TGTGGCAGCAGTTTGGCAGGGGATAGCAATCAGCCCCAGCATTTT.

This clonotype has at least ten counts. This rearrangement joins TRBV30 to TRBJ2-7; perhaps TRBD2 as D (5 bases). This CDR3 has 14 amino acids. Germline V gene data show CDR1 as GTSNPN and CDR2 as SVGIG (reference sequence). Trimming shortened V by 0 bases and J by 2 bases, and 11 bases separated the two germline ends. The CDR3 protein is CAWSVTGGPYEQYF. The CDR3, as DNA: TGTGCCTGGAGTGTAACCGGAGGACCCTACGAGCAGTACTTC.

V usage is TRBV6-1 and J usage is TRBJ1-1; D remains ambiguous. CDR1 MNHNS and CDR2 SASEGT come from the germline V gene. The CDR3 loop spans 12 amino acids. V gave up 6 bases and J gave up 1 base, with 6 bases separating them. CDR3 amino acids: CASRYRNTEAFF. CDR3 sequence (DNA): TGTGCCAGCAGGTACAGGAACACTGAAGCTTTCTTT.

Note on this clonotype: This sequence may be a read error, since a much larger clone differs from it by one base. J is TRBJ2-3 and V is TRBV10-3; no firm D call. The CDR3 loop spans 16 amino acids. V was clipped by 0 bases and J by 4 bases, with 14 bases between them. Germline assignment: CDR1 ENHRY and CDR2 SYGVKD. CDR3 sequence reads: CAISESRGGDADTQYF. The CDR3 DNA reads TGTGCCATCAGTGAGTCCCGTGGCGGAGACGCAGATACGCAGTATTTT.

On this clonotype: One end of the junction does not line up with germline, which may come from a read error. V and J are TRBV10-3 and TRBJ2-7, with D unclear. Germline V gene sequence: CDR1 ENHRY, CDR2 SYGVKD. The CDR3 extends over 12 amino acids. CDR3 DNA sequence: TGTGCCAGCAGTGAGTTTAATGACGAGCAGTCCTTC. Protein sequence: CASSEFNDEQSF.

This clonotype was seen a single time. A much larger clone lies a single base off, so this may be a read error. The chain couples TRBV5-4 to TRBJ2-5; 8 positions agree with TRBD2. V lost 4 bases and J lost 5; bases outside the gene matches: 7. There are 14 residues in the CDR3. Per germline, CDR1 SGHNT and CDR2 YYREEE (reference sequence). CDR3 nucleotides: TGTGCCAGCAGCCCCGGGGCTAGCGGGGAGACCCAGTACTTC. Translating it yields CASSPGASGETQYF.

This clonotype was seen at least ten times. The chain recombines TRBV11-3 with TRBJ2-3; no definite D call. In germline, CDR1 is SGHNT, CDR2 YENEEA. Trimming removed 5 bases from V and 2 bases from J, with 8 bases in between. The CDR3 loop spans 13 amino acids. This CDR3 is CASSVGTTDTQYF. CDR3 DNA: TGTGCCAGCAGCGTCGGAACCACAGATACGCAGTATTTT.

The rearrangement joins TRBV7-9 to TRBJ1-5; TRBD1 might be the D (6 bases). The germline V gene encodes CDR1 SEHNR and CDR2 FQNEAQ (reference sequence). The CDR3 spans 16 residues. The ends were cut back, 5 bases at V and 1 base at J, with 15 bases in the middle. CDR3 sequence (DNA): TGTGCCAGCAGCAGGGGGGTAGGAGCGAGCAATCAGCCCCAGCATTTT. Protein sequence: CASSRGVGASNQPQHF.

A note on this clonotype: A much larger clone lies one base from this, so it may be a read error. J is TRBJ2-7 and V is TRBV28, with 11 bases lining up with TRBD2. Trimming at V came to 2 bases and at J to 2 bases, leaving 11 bases not matched to a gene. The CDR3 loop spans 18 amino acids. The germline CDR1 and CDR2 sequences are MDHEN and SYDVKM. The CDR3 DNA sequence: TGTGCCAGCAGTTTAGGACCCACTAGCGGGAGTGGGCCCTACGAGCAGTACTTC. Translated, it gives CASSLGPTSGSGPYEQYF.